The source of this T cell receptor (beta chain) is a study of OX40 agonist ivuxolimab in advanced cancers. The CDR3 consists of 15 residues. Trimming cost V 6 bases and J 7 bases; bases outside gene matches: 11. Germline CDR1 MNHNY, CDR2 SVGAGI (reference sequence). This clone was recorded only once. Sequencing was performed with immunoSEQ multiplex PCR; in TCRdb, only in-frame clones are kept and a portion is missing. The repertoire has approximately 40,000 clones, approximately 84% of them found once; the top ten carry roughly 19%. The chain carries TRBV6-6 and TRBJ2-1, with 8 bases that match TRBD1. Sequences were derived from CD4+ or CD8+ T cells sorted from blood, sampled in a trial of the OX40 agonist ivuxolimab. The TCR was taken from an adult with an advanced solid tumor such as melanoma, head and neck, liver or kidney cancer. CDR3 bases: TGTGCCAGCAGCTCGATCAGGGGGCTGAGGAATGAGCAGTTCTTC. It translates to CASSSIRGLRNEQFF.